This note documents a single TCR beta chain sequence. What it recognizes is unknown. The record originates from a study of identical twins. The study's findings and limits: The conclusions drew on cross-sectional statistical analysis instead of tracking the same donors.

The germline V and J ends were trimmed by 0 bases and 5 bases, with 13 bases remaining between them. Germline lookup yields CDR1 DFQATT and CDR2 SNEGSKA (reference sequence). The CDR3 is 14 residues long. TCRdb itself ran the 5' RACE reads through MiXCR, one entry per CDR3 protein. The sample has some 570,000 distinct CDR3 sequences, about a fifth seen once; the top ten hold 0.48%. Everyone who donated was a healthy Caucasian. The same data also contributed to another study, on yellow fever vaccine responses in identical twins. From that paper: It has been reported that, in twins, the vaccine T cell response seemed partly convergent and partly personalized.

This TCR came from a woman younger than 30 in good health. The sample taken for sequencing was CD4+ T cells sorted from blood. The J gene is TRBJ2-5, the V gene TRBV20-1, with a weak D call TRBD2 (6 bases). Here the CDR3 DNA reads TGCAGTGCTAGAGAGCCGTGGGCGGGGGAGACCCAGTACTTC. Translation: CSAREPWAGETQYF.